This TCR beta chain is from a study of response to subunit inactivated influenza vaccine. General observations from the study: Seasonal influenza vaccination, on each occasion, was suggested by the authors to recruit few new T cells.

This clonotype was counted between two and nine times. Antigen unknown. V was clipped by 3 bases and J by 0 bases; unmatched bases: 7. The CDR3 runs to 17 residues. CDR1 is SGHDT and CDR2 is YYEEEE in the germline V gene. TCRdb used MiXCR to reprocess the RT-PCR reads, holding one entry per CDR3 protein. The sample comprises a few hundred thousand distinct CDR3 sequences, 21% of which are singletons, and roughly 10% rests with the top ten. The rearrangement joins TRBV5-6 to TRBJ2-3; 10 bases line up with TRBD2. This clonotype was obtained from a man aged 50 to 69 who received an inactivated influenza vaccine. The material sequenced was PBMCs from blood, taken approximately 22 months after vaccination. In DNA, the CDR3 is TGTGCCAGCAGCTACCTCTCGACTAGCGGGAGCACAGATACGCAGTATTTT. This gives the protein CASSYLSTSGSTDTQYF.